This TCR beta chain was recorded in a study of graft-versus-host responses after intestinal transplantation (TCRdb year 2021). Notes on the research overall: Multivisceral, liver-intestinal, or isolated intestinal transplants were received by the recipients. Every recipient was given anti-thymocyte globulin induction, then maintenance tacrolimus and steroids for roughly three years. Graft-versus-host and host-versus-graft alloreactive T cell clones were tracked in the graft, circulation and bone marrow after intestinal transplantation using bulk TCR-beta CDR3 sequencing. Alloreactive clones were identified by sequencing pre-transplant mixed lymphocyte reaction products and comparing them with unstimulated pre-transplant donor and recipient T cells. The cohort enrolled under 30 intestinal transplant recipients, one of whom was a retransplant, and 3 patients without pretransplant specimens were excluded. Donor T cell macrochimerism was defined as a peak of at least 4% donor T cells among recipient peripheral blood mononuclear cells. Rather than going through the commercial service, samples from three later patients were sequenced in-house on an Illumina MiSeq and processed with MiXCR.

The junction shows trimming of 4 bases on V and 0 bases on J, plus 18 bases between the germline ends. The CDR3 numbers 17 residues from cysteine through phenylalanine. CDR3 DNA is the only sequence kept; it has 51 bases, read in frame from the first base. The germline V gene (reference sequence) yields SGHNT for CDR1 and YYREEE for CDR2. Libraries were prepared through the immunoSEQ multiplex PCR assay. In most patients, genomic DNA was isolated using the Qiagen DNeasy Blood and Tissue Kit and sent frozen to Adaptive Biotechnologies for TCR sequencing. High-throughput TCR-beta CDR3 sequencing of genomic DNA from most patients was performed by Adaptive Biotechnologies. In the original analysis: TCR sequencing data were retrieved from Adaptive's ImmunoSEQ software for 15 to 20 patients, whereas a few other patients were processed with MiXCR and VDJtools. CD4 versus CD8 sorting errors were corrected by removing sequences found in both subsets at a frequency ratio below 5:1. CDR3 nucleotide sequences shared between donor and recipient were removed because their origin could not be assigned. Alloreactive clones required at least 2-fold expansion over unstimulated cells and minimum CFSE-low frequency of 0.002% (template counts) or 0.001% (read counts). Clones detected in sequenced pre-transplant spleen, lymph node, or MLR CFSE-low populations of the donor or recipient were defined as mappable. Cumulative frequency of alloreactive clones was calculated as a percentage of all sequences weighted by copy number. The source is immuneACCESS, and TCRdb retained only in-frame sequences with V and J called. Part of the clones is not carried over; for the studies checked, unresolved V genes explain less than half of this, and the remainder is unexplained. The DNA was the basis for D and trimming; V, J and clone size are from that table. Recorded for this sample are approximately 86,000 clones; 91% of them occurred a single time. The ten largest clones take up roughly 0.1% of the sample.

Details on this clone: The antigen this receptor binds is unknown. The sample holds no much larger clone one base away, and base qualities are not on file.

The paper as a whole reports these results and caveats: GvH clones turned up in recipient bone marrow, with some appearing earlier in ileal mucosa or blood, a pattern consistent with an intestinal mucosal origin. Conclusions were limited by the relatively low number and heterogeneity of intestinal transplant patients. Early after transplant, peak levels of circulating GvH clones were associated with declines in HvG clones. In patients with donor T cell macrochimerism, the allografts had high GvH to HvG T cell clonal ratios.

The time point label, as the study defines it: cells obtained before transplantation from donor or recipient. CD3+CD4+ and CD3+CD8+ populations were FACS-sorted from unstimulated pre-transplant donor and recipient cells taken from spleen or lymph nodes. The V and J segments used are TRBV5-4 and TRBJ2-3; TRBD2 is a weak D gene call, 6 bases matching. The sequence was obtained from a human donor who received an intestinal transplant. The sample was unstimulated CD4+ T cells sorted from spleen or lymph node cells, taken before intestinal transplant. CDR3 reads: CASSQSAGSDSTDTQYF. The nucleotide sequence reads as follows: TGTGCCAGCAGCCAAAGTGCGGGGTCAGATAGCACAGATACGCAGTATTTT.